A selection of T cell receptor beta chains follows, all from one sample in a study of blood T cells in healthy people across ages. TCRdb re-analysed the 5' RACE reads in MiXCR, keeping a single row per CDR3 protein. The table includes 700,000 or so distinct CDR3 sequences, approximately 21% detected once. Sample: blood. These receptors came from a man aged 65 to 85 in good health. The CDR3 runs from the conserved cysteine through the conserved F or W. Each record gives: V gene, clone size, J gene, D gene, CDR3 DNA, CDR3 protein. D genes are given only for firm matches. Clone size is stated in some rows and not others, as once, few, many or a class when expanded.

v_gene: TRBV3-1; abundance: few; j_gene: TRBJ1-2; d_gene: .; CDR3nt: TGTGCCAGCGGCCTACAGAACTATGGCTACACCTTC; CDR3aa: CASGLQNYGYTF
v_gene: TRBV14; abundance: .; j_gene: TRBJ2-7; d_gene: .; CDR3nt: TGTGCCAGCAGCCAAGAGATTGGGAGGTCCTACGAGCAGTACTTC; CDR3aa: CASSQEIGRSYEQYF
v_gene: TRBV20-1; abundance: .; j_gene: TRBJ2-1; d_gene: .; CDR3nt: TGCAGTGCTAGGACGGATTCCTACAATGAGCAGTTCTTC; CDR3aa: CSARTDSYNEQFF
v_gene: TRBV29-1; abundance: .; j_gene: TRBJ2-3; d_gene: .; CDR3nt: TGCAGCGTTGGTAGGAGTCCAGATACGCAGTATTTT; CDR3aa: CSVGRSPDTQYF
v_gene: TRBV29-1; abundance: few; j_gene: TRBJ2-1; d_gene: .; CDR3nt: TGCAGCGTTGGTTCCACAGGGATTACTCGGAATGAGCAGTTCTTC; CDR3aa: CSVGSTGITRNEQFF
v_gene: TRBV5-1; abundance: few; j_gene: TRBJ1-4; d_gene: TRBD1; CDR3nt: TGCGCCAGCAGCACTTCCCAGGGGGAGATCGGAAAACTGTTTTTT; CDR3aa: CASSTSQGEIGKLFF
v_gene: TRBV19; abundance: .; j_gene: TRBJ2-5; d_gene: TRBD2; CDR3nt: TGTGCCAGTAGTATGGCTAGCGGGAGCCAAGAGACCCAGTACTTC; CDR3aa: CASSMASGSQETQYF
v_gene: TRBV7-9; abundance: .; j_gene: TRBJ1-1; d_gene: .; CDR3nt: TGTGCCAGCAGCTTGTCGAGCGGCAGGGCTTTCTTT; CDR3aa: CASSLSSGRAFF
v_gene: TRBV19; abundance: .; j_gene: TRBJ1-2; d_gene: TRBD1; CDR3nt: TGTGCCACCTCGTCCCGGGACAGGGGCTATGGCTACACCTTC; CDR3aa: CATSSRDRGYGYTF
v_gene: TRBV20-1; abundance: .; j_gene: TRBJ2-3; d_gene: TRBD2; CDR3nt: TGCAGTGCTACGGGACTAGCGGGGCAAACCCCTAGCACAGATACGCAGTATTTT; CDR3aa: CSATGLAGQTPSTDTQYF
v_gene: TRBV18; abundance: .; j_gene: TRBJ1-4; d_gene: .; CDR3nt: TGTGCCAGCTCACCACTCGGGGGGACCATTAATGAAAAACTGTTTTTT; CDR3aa: CASSPLGGTINEKLFF
v_gene: TRBV5-1; abundance: .; j_gene: TRBJ1-2; d_gene: .; CDR3nt: TGCGCCAGCAGCTTGGGTCACAAGGCCCGCGGCTATGGCTACACCTTC; CDR3aa: CASSLGHKARGYGYTF
v_gene: TRBV21-1; abundance: .; j_gene: TRBJ2-3; d_gene: .; CDR3nt: TGTGCCAGCAGCAAAGCCACAGGGGTCGCAACAGATACGCAGTATTTT; CDR3aa: CASSKATGVATDTQYF
v_gene: TRBV12-3/TRBV12-4; abundance: few; j_gene: TRBJ2-7; d_gene: .; CDR3nt: TGTGCCAGCGTCGGAGCACGAAGACCTTACGAGCAGTACTTC; CDR3aa: CASVGARRPYEQYF